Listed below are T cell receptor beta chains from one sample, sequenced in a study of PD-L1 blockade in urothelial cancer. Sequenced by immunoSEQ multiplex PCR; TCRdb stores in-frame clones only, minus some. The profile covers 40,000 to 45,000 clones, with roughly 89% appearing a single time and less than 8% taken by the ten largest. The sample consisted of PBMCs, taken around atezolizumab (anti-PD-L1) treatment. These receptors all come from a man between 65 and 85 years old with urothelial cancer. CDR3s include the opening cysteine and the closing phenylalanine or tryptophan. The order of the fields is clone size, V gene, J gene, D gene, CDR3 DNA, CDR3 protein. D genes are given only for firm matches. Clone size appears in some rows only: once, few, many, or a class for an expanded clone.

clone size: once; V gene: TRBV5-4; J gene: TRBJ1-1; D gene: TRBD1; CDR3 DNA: TGTGCCAGCAGCTTGGGGGGGACAGGCCTGAACACTGAAGCTTTCTTT; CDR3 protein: CASSLGGTGLNTEAFF
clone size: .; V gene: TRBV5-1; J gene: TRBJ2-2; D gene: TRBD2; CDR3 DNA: TGCGCCAGCAGCTTGGCCATAGGACCGACTAGCGGGAGTGCCGGGGAGCTGTTTTTT; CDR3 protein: CASSLAIGPTSGSAGELFF
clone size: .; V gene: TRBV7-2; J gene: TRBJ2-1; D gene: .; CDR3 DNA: TGTGCCAGCAGCTCCGACTACTCCTACAATGAGCAGTTCTTC; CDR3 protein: CASSSDYSYNEQFF
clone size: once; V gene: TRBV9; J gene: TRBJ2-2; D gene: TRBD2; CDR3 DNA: TGTGCCAGCAGCGCTTACTCGACTAGCGGGACCATCGGAACCGGGGAGCTGTTTTTT; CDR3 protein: CASSAYSTSGTIGTGELFF
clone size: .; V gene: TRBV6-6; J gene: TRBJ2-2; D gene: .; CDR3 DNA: TGTGCCGGTACTAGTTTACACACCGGGGAGCTGTTTTTT; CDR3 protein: CAGTSLHTGELFF
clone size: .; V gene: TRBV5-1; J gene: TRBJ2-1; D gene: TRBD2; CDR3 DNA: TGCGCCAGCAGGGGGCAGGGCACTAGCGGAAAGGTCGATGAGCAGTTCTTC; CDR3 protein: CASRGQGTSGKVDEQFF
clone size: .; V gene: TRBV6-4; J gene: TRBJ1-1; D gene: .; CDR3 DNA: TGTGCCAGCAGGACAGACCGGAACACTGAAGCTTTCTTT; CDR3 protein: CASRTDRNTEAFF
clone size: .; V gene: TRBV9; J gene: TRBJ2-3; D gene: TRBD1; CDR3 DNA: TGTGCCAGCAGCGTAAACGTACAGGGGCGCACAGATACGCAGTATTTT; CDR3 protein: CASSVNVQGRTDTQYF
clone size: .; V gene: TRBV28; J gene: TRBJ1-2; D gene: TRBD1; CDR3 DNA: TGTGCCAGCAGTACCGGGACAGCCTATGGCTACACCTTC; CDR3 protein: CASSTGTAYGYTF
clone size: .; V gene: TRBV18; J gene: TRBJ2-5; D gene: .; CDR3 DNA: TGTGCCAGCTCACCACCCAACACAGGGTTCCAAGAGACCCAGTACTTC; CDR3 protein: CASSPPNTGFQETQYF
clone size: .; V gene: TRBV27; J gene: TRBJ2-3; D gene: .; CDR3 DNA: TGTGCCAGCAGTATCCAGACCGGGAGGGGGCCGGGAGATACGCAGTATTTT; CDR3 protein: CASSIQTGRGPGDTQYF
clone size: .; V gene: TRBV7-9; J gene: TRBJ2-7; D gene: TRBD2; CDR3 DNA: TGTGCCAGCAGCAAGACTAGCGGGAGAGGATACGAGCAGTACTTC; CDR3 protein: CASSKTSGRGYEQYF
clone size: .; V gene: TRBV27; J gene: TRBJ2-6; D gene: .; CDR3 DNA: TGTGCCAGCAGTTTTATCGGGCAGGGGGGAGGTCCTGGGGCCAACGTCCTGACTTTC; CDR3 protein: CASSFIGQGGGPGANVLTF
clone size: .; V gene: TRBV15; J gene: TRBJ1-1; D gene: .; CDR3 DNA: TGTGCCACCAGCCTACTGAGGGGGTCGGGCACTGAAGCTTTCTTT; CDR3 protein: CATSLLRGSGTEAFF
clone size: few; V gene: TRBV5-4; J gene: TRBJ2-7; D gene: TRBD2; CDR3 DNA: TGTGCCAGCAGCCAGGGACTAGCGGGCCTCATTAACTCCTACGAGCAGTACTTC; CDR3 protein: CASSQGLAGLINSYEQYF
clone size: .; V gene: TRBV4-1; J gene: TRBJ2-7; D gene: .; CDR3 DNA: TGCGCCAGCAGCCAGGGACCCGGGACTGGGTCCTACGAGCAGTACTTC; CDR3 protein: CASSQGPGTGSYEQYF